Sequencing of this T cell receptor beta chain was carried out in a study of CDR3 diversity in severe acne. TCRdb re-analysed the PCR reads in MiXCR, keeping a single row per CDR3 protein. This sample has tens of thousands of distinct CDR3 sequences, with around 53% found just once. This clonotype was counted a few times. The CDR3 is 15 residues long. The germline V gene encodes CDR1 SGDLS and CDR2 YYNGEE. Trimming shortened V by 4 bases and J by 3 bases, and 17 bases separated the two germline ends. This chain joins TRBV9 and TRBJ2-7; possible D gene TRBD1, 6 bases. The source of this sequence is a male donor in good health, without acne. The sample taken for sequencing was blood. The CDR3: CASSLDQTGRYEQYF. In DNA form, the CDR3 reads TGTGCCAGCAGCTTAGATCAGACAGGACGCTACGAGCAGTACTTC.